This paragraph covers one T cell receptor beta chain sequence. The antigen is not known. Deletions cut 8 bases from V and 2 bases from J, with 10 bases between. CDR1 and CDR2 from the germline V gene are SNHLY and FYNNEI. The CDR3 extends over 13 amino acids. The source of the sample is a study of CD8+ T cells in alopecia areata. About the research overall: Administration of oral tofacitinib to treated patients was at 5 to 10 mg twice daily.

As for treatment: oral pan-JAK inhibitor, 5-10 mg twice daily. Peripheral blood samples and lesional scalp punch biopsies were obtained from alopecia areata patients. Notes on the study in general: Lesional tissue from the scalp (especially in alopecia totalis/universalis) showed higher clonality than normal scalp.

Following RNA extraction, reverse transcription yielded cDNA that acted as the sequencing template. Profiled with immunoSEQ multiplex PCR; TCRdb holds only in-frame clones, not every one. This sample has about 220,000 clones, with approximately 57% found just once. Sequenced material: CD4+ T cells sorted from blood, taken at week 4, from a patient treated with tofacitinib. This TCR came from a human donor with alopecia areata. The chain couples TRBV2 to TRBJ1-5; D not certain. CDR3 nucleotide sequence: TGTGCCAGCCGGTGGGGTGGCAATCAGCCCCAGCATTTT. It translates to CASRWGGNQPQHF. Full variable domain (missing parts from reference TRBV2 and TRBJ1-5): EPEVTQTPSHQVTQMGQEVILRCVPISNHLYFYWYRQILGQKVEFLVSFYNNEISEKSEIFDDQFSVERPDGSNFTLKIRSTKLEDSAMYFCASRWGGNQPQHFGDGTRLSIL.